Listed below are T cell receptor beta chains from one sample, sequenced in a study of shared clonotypes between healthy human individuals. Assay: immunoSEQ multiplex PCR; the TCRdb copy retains only in-frame clones and omits some. The sample includes about 1.1 million clones, about 80% of them seen just once. Sequences were obtained from memory CD4+ T cells from PBMCs. These receptor sequences come from a man aged 18 to 30 in good health. Some clones in this sample may be carry-over from other donors' samples. Both conserved end residues are part of each CDR3. The D gene is left open where the match is weak. For some rows the clone size is stated as once, few or many, or as a class when expanded; others skip it.

j_call cdr3_length v_call clone_size d_call cdr3_aa cdr3_nt
TRBJ2-5 16 TRBV28 - TRBD2 CASSSSAGGRGGTQYF TGTGCCAGCAGTTCCTCAGCGGGAGGGCGGGGAGGGACCCAGTACTTC
TRBJ1-5 15 TRBV19 once - CASTLTGRGNQPQHF TGTGCCAGTACCCTCACAGGCAGGGGCAATCAGCCCCAGCATTTT
TRBJ2-2 16 TRBV6-6 - - CASSGPGLPYTGELFF TGTGCCAGCAGTGGCCCGGGACTGCCGTACACCGGGGAGCTGTTTTTT
TRBJ2-7 15 TRBV28 few TRBD2 CASRGIAGSSYEQYF TGTGCCAGCAGGGGAATAGCGGGAAGCTCCTACGAGCAGTACTTC
TRBJ2-2 15 TRBV19 - - CASTDPGQNTGELFF TGTGCCAGTACCGATCCGGGACAGAACACCGGGGAGCTGTTTTTT
TRBJ1-3 16 TRBV5-1 - TRBD1 CASSAHTGGRQNTIYF TGCGCCAGCAGCGCACACACAGGGGGACGGCAAAACACCATATATTTT
TRBJ2-6 15 TRBV19 - - CASSIPGTGANVLTF TGTGCCAGTAGTATCCCAGGGACTGGGGCCAACGTCCTGACTTTC
TRBJ2-7 14 TRBV28 many - CASTLSDGSNEQYF TGTGCCAGCACTCTTTCGGACGGGTCGAACGAGCAGTACTTC
TRBJ1-4 21 TRBV7-8 - - CASSFPSSVVVGGSTNEKLFF TGTGCCAGCAGCTTCCCCTCGTCTGTAGTCGTCGGCGGATCCACTAATGAAAAACTGTTTTTT
TRBJ1-2 14 TRBV28 - - CASSRAPRDYGYTF TGTGCCAGCAGTCGGGCCCCCAGGGACTATGGCTACACCTTC
TRBJ2-7 16 TRBV7-9 - - CASSLYHSYPAYEQYF TGTGCCAGCAGCTTATATCACTCCTATCCAGCCTACGAGCAGTACTTC
TRBJ2-7 16 TRBV4-1 few - CASSQAETVTSYEQYF TGCGCCAGCAGCCAAGCTGAAACGGTTACCTCCTACGAGCAGTACTTC
TRBJ2-7 15 TRBV5-4 - - CASSPPAAGSYEQYF TGTGCCAGCAGCCCCCCGGCCGCCGGGTCCTACGAGCAGTACTTC